These T cell receptor beta chains were read from a single sample in a study of response to subunit inactivated influenza vaccine. Via MiXCR, TCRdb re-called the RT-PCR reads, giving one row per CDR3 protein. Of around 190,000 distinct CDR3 sequences in the sample, 14% were seen once. The material sequenced was CD8+ T cells sorted from PBMCs, taken less than 6 days after vaccination. These receptor sequences come from a man aged 50 or older who received an inactivated influenza vaccine. CDR3s leave out the opening cysteine and the closing phenylalanine or tryptophan. A D gene is named only where the DNA matches it firmly.

D: NA
V: TRBV11-1
CDR3: ASSFPWGLGGGTDTQY

D: NA
V: TRBV28
CDR3: ASSLLVLNTGELF

D: NA
V: TRBV5-1
CDR3: ASSLGATGVVSREQF

D: TRBD1
V: TRBV29-1
CDR3: SGVTGGPYEQY

D: NA
V: TRBV27
CDR3: ASSFAGSTDTQY

D: NA
V: TRBV7-8
CDR3: ASSLLMNTEAF

D: TRBD1
V: TRBV5-1
CDR3: ASSVGAGGYEQY

D: NA
V: TRBV4-1
CDR3: ASSQVDIPNYGYT

D: TRBD2
V: TRBV20-1
CDR3: SARKLAGGLSDNEQF

D: NA
V: TRBV5-6
CDR3: ASSHPTGNTGELF

D: NA
V: TRBV12-3/TRBV12-4
CDR3: ASISQARTETGELF